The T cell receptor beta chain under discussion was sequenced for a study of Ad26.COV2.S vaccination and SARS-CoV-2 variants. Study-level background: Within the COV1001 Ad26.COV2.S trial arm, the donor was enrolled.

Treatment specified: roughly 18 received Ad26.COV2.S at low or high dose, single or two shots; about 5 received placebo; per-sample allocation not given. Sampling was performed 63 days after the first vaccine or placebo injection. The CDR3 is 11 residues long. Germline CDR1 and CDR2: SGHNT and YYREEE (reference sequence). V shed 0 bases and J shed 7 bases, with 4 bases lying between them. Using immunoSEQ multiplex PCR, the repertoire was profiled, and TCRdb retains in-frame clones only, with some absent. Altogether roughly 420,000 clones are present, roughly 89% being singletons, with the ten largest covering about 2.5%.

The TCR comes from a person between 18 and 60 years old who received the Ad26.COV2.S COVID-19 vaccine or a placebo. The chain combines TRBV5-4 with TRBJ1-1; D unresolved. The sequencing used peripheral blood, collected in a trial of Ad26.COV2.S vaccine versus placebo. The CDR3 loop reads CASSLAGEAFF. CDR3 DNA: TGTGCCAGCAGCTTGGCTGGTGAAGCTTTCTTT.